This T cell receptor (beta chain) was recorded in a study of cytomegalovirus exposure and HLA in healthy donors. Study-wide background: The Caucasian-associated ancestry cluster contained 75% to 85% of the 398 genotyped donors. The study's findings and limits: Being indistinguishable, some V segments were excluded, TRBV6-2 and TRBV6-3 among them.

Points on this clone: Its cognate antigen is unknown. Different DNA sequences within this sample yield the same CDR3.

J lost 4 bases, V lost 3 bases, and 0 bases had no gene match. This CDR3 is 11 amino acids long. Germline assignment: CDR1 GTSNPN and CDR2 SVGIG (reference sequence). Participants comprised healthy donors of bone marrow. The PCR was carried out with 60 Vbeta primers and 13 Jbeta primers. TCRdb keeps only in-frame clones here, not all; method: immunoSEQ multiplex PCR. Of around 130,000 clones in the sample, roughly 70% were seen once. The chain uses TRBV30 and TRBJ2-7, with TRBD1 matching 7 bases. The sequenced sample was PBMCs. The receptor's source is a man aged 30-40 years in good health and CMV-seronegative. This chain's CDR3 is CAWSRGYEQYF. CDR3 bases: TGTGCCTGGAGCAGGGGGTACGAGCAGTACTTC.